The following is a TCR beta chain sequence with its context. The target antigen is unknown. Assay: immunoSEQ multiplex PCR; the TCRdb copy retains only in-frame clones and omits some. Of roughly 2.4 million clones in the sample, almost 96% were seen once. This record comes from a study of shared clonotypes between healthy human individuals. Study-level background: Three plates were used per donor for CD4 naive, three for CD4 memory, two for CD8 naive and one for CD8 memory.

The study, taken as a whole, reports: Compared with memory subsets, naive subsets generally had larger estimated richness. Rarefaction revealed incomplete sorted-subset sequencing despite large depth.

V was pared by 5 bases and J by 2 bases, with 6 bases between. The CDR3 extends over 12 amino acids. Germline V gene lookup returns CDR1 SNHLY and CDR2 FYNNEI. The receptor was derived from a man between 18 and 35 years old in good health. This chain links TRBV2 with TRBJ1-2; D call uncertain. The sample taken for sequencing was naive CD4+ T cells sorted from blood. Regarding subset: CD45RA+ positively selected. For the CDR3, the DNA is TGTGCCAGCAGTCAGCAAAACTATGGCTACACCTTC. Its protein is CASSQQNYGYTF.